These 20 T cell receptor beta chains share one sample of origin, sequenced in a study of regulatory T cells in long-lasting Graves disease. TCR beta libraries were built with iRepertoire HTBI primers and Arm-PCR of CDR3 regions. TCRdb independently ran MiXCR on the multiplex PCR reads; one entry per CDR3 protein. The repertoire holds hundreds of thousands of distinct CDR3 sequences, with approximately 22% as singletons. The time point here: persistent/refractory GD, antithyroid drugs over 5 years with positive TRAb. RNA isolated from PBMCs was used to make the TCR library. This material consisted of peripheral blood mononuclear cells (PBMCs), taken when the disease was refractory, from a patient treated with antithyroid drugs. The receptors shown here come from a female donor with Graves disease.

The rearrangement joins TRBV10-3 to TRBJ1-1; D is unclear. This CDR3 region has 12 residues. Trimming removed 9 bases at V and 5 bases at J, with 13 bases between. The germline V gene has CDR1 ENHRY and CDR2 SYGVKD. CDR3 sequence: CAIAELQTEAFF. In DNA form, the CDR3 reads TGTGCCATAGCAGAGCTCCAGACTGAAGCTTTCTTT.

The chain's CDR3 is CARPSGGGLRYEQYF. CDR3 bases: TGCGCCAGGCCTTCCGGGGGAGGGCTAAGGTACGAGCAGTACTTC. The chain has TRBV5-1 and TRBJ2-7; 7 positions agree with TRBD2. The V gene end was trimmed by 8 bases and the J gene end by 4 bases; junction bases not matched to a gene: 15. CDR3 length: 15 amino acids. CDR1 is SGHRS, CDR2 YFSETQ, per germline. The full variable domain, completed using reference TRBV5-1 and TRBJ2-7, is KAGVTQTPRYLIKTRGQQVTLSCSPISGHRSVSWYQQTPGQGLQFLFEYFSETQRNKGNFPGRFSGRQFSNSRSEMNVSTLELGDSALYLCARPSGGGLRYEQYFGPGTRLTVT.

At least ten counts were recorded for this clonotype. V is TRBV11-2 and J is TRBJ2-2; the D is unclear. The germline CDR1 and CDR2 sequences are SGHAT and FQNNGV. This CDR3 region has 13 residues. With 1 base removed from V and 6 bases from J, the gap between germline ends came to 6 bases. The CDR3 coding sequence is TGTGCCAGCAGCTTAGGTCTTGCCGGGGAGCTGTTTTTT. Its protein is CASSLGLAGELFF.

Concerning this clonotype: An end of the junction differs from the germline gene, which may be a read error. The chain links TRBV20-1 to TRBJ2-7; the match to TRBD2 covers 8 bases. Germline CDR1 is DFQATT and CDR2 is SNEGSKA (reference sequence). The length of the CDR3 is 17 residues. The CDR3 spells CSAGDLAGREGTYEQYF. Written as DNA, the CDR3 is TGCAGTGCTGGAGATCTTGCCGGACGGGAGGGTACCTACGAGCAGTACTTC.

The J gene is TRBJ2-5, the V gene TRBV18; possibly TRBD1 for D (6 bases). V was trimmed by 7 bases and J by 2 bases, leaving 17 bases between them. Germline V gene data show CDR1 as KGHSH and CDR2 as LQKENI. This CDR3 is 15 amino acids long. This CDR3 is CASLQQGQGQETQYF. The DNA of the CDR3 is TGTGCCAGCTTACAACAGGGTCAGGGACAAGAGACCCAGTACTTC.

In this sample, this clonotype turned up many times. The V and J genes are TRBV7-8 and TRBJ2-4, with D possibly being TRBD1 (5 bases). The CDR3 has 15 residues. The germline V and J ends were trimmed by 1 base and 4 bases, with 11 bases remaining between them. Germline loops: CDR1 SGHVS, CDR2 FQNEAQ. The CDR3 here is CASSLGRDRKNIQYF. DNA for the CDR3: TGTGCCAGCAGCTTAGGGCGAGACAGAAAAAACATTCAGTACTTC. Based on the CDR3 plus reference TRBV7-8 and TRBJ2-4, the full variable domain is GAGVSQSPRYKVAKRGQDVALRCDPISGHVSLFWYQQALGQGPEFLTYFQNEAQLDKSGLPSDRFFAERPEGSVSTLKIQRTQQEDSAVYLCASSLGRDRKNIQYFGAGTRLSVL.

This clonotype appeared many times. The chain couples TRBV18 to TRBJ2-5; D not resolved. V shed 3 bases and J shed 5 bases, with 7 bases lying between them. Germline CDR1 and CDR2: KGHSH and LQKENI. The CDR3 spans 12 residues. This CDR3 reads CASSPSLETQYF. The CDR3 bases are TGTGCCAGCTCACCTTCTCTCGAGACCCAGTACTTC.

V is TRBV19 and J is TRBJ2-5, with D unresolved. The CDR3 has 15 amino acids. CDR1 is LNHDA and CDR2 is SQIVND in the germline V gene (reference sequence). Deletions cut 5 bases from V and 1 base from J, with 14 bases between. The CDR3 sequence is CASSPGDSPQETQYF. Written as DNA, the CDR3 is TGTGCCAGTAGTCCCGGCGATAGCCCCCAAGAGACCCAGTACTTC.

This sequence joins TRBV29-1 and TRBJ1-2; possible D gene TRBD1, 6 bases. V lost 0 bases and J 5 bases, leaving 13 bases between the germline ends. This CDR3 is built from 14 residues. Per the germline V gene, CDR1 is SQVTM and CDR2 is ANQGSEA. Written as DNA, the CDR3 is TGCAGCGTTGAAGATCGGGGGGCCCCATATGGCTACACCTTC. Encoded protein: CSVEDRGAPYGYTF. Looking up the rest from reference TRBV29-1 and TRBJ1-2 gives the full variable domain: SAVISQKPSRDICQRGTSLTIQCQVDSQVTMMFWYRQQPGQSLTLIATANQGSEATYESGFVIDKFPISRPNLTFSTLTVSNMSPEDSSIYLCSVEDRGAPYGYTFGSGTRLTVV.

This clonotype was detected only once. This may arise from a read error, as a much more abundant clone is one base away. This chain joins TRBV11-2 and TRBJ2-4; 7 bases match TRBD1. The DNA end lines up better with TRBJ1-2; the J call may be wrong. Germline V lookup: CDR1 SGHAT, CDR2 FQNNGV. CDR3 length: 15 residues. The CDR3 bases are TGTGCCAGCAGCTGGAACAGGGGCTACTTCTATGGCTACACCTTC. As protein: CASSWNRGYFYGYTF.

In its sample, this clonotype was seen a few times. CDR3 region: CSVQGFGNEQYF. In nucleotides, the CDR3 is TGCAGTGTACAGGGGTTTGGGAACGAGCAGTACTTC. This chain uses TRBV20-1 with TRBJ2-7; 7 bases fit TRBD1. V lost 7 bases to trimming and J lost 5 bases; unmatched junction nucleotides: 8. The germline V gene encodes CDR1 DFQATT and CDR2 SNEGSKA (reference sequence). This CDR3 region has 12 residues.

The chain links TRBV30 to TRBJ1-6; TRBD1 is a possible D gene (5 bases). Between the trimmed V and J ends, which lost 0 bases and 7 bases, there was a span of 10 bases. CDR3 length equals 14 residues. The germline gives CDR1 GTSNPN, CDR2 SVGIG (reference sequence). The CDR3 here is CAWSVGAGNSPLHF. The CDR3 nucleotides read TGTGCCTGGAGTGTAGGGGCAGGGAATTCACCCCTCCACTTT.

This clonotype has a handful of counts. CDR3 DNA: TGCAGCGTTGAGGATGTTTCGAACGACGAGCAGTACTTC. Its protein is CSVEDVSNDEQYF. The chain joins TRBV29-1 to TRBJ2-7; D gene uncertain. The CDR3 sequence is 13 residues long. With 3 bases removed from V and 5 bases from J, the gap between germline ends came to 14 bases. Germline V gives CDR1 SQVTM, CDR2 ANQGSEA.

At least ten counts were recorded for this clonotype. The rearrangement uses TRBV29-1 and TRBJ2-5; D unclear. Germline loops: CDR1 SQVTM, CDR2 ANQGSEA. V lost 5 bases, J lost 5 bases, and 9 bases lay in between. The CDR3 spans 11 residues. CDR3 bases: TGCAGCGTTTTTGGTACGGAGACCCAGTACTTC. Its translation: CSVFGTETQYF.

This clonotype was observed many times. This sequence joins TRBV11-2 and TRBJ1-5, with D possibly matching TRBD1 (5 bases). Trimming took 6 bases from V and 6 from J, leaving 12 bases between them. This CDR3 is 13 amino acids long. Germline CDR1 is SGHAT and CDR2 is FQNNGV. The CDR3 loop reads CASSADSGQPQHF. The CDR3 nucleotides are TGTGCCAGCAGTGCTGACAGCGGTCAGCCCCAGCATTTT. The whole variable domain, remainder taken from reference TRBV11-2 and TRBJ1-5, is EAGVAQSPRYKIIEKRQSVAFWCNPISGHATLYWYQQILGQGPKLLIQFQNNGVVDDSQLPKDRFSAERLKGVDSTLKIQPAKLEDSAVYLCASSADSGQPQHFGDGTRLSIL.

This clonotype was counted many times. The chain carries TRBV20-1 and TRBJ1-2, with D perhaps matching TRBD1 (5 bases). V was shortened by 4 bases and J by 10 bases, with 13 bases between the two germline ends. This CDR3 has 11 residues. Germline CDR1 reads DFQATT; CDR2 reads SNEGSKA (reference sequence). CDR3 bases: TGCAGTGCTACGCCGGGACTAGACTACACCTTC. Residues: CSATPGLDYTF.

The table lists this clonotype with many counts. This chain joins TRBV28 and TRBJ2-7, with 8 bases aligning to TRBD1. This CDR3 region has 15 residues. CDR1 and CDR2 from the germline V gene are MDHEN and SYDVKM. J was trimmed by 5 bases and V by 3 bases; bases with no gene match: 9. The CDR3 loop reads CASSFPGGASNEQYF. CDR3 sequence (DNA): TGTGCCAGCAGTTTCCCAGGGGGCGCATCCAACGAGCAGTACTTC.

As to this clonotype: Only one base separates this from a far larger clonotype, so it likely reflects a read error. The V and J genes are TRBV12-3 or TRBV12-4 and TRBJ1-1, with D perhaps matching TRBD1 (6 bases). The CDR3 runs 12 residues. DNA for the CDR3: TGTGCCAGAGCCCGACAGGCCGCTGAAGCTTTATTT. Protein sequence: CARARQAAEALF.

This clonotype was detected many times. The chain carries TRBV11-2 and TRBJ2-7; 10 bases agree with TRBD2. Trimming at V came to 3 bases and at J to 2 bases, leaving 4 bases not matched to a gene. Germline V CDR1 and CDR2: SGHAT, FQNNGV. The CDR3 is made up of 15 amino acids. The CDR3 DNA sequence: TGTGCCAGCAGCTTCACTAGCGGGGATACCTACGAGCAGTACTTC. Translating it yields CASSFTSGDTYEQYF.

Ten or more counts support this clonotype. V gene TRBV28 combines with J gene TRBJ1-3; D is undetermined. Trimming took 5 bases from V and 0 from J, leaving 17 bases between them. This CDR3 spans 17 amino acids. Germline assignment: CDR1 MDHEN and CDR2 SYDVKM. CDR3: CASSPIRTASSGNTIYF. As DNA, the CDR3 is TGTGCCAGCAGTCCCATTCGGACGGCGAGCTCTGGAAACACCATATATTTT. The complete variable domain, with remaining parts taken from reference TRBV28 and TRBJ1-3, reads DVKVTQSSRYLVKRTGEKVFLECVQDMDHENMFWYRQDPGLGLRLIYFSYDVKMKEKGDIPEGYSVSREKKERFSLILESASTNQTSMYLCASSPIRTASSGNTIYFGEGSWLTVV.